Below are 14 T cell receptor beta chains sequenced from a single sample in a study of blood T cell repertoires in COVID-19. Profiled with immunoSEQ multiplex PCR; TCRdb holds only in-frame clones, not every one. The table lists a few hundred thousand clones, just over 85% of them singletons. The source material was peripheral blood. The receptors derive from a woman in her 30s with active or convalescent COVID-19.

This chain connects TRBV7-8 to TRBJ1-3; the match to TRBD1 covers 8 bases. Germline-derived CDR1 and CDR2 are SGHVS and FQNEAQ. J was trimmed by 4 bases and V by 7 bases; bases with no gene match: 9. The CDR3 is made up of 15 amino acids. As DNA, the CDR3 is TGTGCCAGCACCGGCAGGGGGCTTTCGGGAAACACCATATATTTT. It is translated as CASTGRGLSGNTIYF.

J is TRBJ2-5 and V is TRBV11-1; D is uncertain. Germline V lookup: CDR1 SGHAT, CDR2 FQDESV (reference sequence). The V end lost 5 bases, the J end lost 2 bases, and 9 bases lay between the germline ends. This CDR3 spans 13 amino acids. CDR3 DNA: TGTGCCAGCAGCCCACGAGTGCAAGAGACCCAGTACTTC. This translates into CASSPRVQETQYF.

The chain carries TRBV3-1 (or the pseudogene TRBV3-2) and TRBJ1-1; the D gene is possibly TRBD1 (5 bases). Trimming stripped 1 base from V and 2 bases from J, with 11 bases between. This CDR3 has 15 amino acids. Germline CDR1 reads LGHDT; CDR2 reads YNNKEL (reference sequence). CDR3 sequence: CASSQGRDSNTEAFF. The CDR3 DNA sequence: TGTGCCAGCAGCCAAGGCAGGGATTCTAACACTGAAGCTTTCTTT.

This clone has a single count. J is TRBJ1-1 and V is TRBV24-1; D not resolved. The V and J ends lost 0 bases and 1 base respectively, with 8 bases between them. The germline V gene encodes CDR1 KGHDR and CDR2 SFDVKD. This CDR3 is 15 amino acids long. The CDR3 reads CATSDLQVGNTEAFF. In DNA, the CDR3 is TGTGCCACCAGTGATTTGCAGGTAGGGAACACTGAAGCTTTCTTT.

The CDR3 region has the DNA TGCAGCGCCGCCCCCAGTGCGGTCGTTTCCTACGAGCAGTACTTC. It translates to CSAAPSAVVSYEQYF. The rearrangement joins TRBV29-1 to TRBJ2-7; D gene uncertain. Germline lookup yields CDR1 SQVTM and CDR2 ANQGSEA. This CDR3 spans 15 amino acids. V shed 7 bases and J shed 1 base, with 20 bases lying between them.

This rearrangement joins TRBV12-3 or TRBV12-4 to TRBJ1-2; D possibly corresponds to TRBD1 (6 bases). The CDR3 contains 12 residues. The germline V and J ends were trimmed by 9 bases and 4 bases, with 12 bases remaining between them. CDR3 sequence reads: CARQGWGYGYTF. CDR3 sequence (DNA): TGTGCCAGACAGGGTTGGGGCTATGGCTACACCTTC.

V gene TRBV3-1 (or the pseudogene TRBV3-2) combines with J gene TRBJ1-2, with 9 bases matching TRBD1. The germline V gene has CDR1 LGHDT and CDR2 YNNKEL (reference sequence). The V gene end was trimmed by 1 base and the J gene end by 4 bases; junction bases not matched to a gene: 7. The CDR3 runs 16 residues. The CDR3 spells CASSQGGQGNPYGYTF. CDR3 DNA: TGTGCCAGCAGCCAAGGAGGACAGGGGAATCCCTATGGCTACACCTTC.

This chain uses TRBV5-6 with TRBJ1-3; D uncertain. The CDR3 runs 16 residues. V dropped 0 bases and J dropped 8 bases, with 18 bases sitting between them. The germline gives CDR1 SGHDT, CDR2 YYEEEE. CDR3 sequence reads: CASSLGPTIPGDTIYF. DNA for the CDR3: TGTGCCAGCAGCTTGGGGCCTACAATCCCCGGAGACACCATATATTTT.

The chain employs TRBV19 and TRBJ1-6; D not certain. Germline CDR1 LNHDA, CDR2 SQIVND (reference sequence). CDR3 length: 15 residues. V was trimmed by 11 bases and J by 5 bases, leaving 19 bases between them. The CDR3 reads CASNDPRNNNSPLHF. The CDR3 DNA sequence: TGTGCCTCGAACGATCCCAGGAATAATAATTCACCCCTCCACTTT.

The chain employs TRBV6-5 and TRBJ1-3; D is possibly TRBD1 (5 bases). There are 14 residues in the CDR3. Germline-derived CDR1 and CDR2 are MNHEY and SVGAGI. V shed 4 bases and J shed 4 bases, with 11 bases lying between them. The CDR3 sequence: CASSFQGGGNTIYF. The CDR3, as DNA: TGTGCCAGCAGTTTCCAGGGAGGGGGAAACACCATATATTTT.

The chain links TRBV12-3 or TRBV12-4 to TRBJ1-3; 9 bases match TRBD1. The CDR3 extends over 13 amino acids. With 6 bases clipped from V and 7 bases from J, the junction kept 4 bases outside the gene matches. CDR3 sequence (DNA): TGTGCCAGCAGCTTCGGGACAGGGAACACCATATATTTT. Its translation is CASSFGTGNTIYF.

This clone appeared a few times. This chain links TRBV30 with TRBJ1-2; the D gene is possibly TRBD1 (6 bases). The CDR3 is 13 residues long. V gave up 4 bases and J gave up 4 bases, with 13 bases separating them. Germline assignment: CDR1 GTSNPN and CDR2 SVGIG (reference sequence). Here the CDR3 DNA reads TGTGCCTGGAAACCCCCAGGGGTCTATGGCTACACCTTC. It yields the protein CAWKPPGVYGYTF.

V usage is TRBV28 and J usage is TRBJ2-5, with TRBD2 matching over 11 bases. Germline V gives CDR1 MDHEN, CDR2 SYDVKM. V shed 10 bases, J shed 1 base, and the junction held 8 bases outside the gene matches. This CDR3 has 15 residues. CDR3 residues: CATNSGGVGQETQYF. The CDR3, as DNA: TGTGCCACCAATAGCGGGGGGGTGGGCCAAGAGACCCAGTACTTC.

The CDR3 loop is CASSLRTSGGTETQYF. For the CDR3, the DNA is TGTGCCAGCAGCTTGAGAACTAGCGGGGGGACAGAGACCCAGTACTTC. This chain joins TRBV5-4 and TRBJ2-5; the match to TRBD2 covers 12 bases. V was pared by 1 base and J by 4 bases, with 5 bases of the junction left unmatched. Germline V gene sequence: CDR1 SGHNT, CDR2 YYREEE (reference sequence). The length of the CDR3 is 16 residues.